The sample holds one count of the clone carrying this T cell receptor beta chain. The data are from a study of blood T cell repertoires in COVID-19. The CDR3 has 13 residues. CDR1 is SGHTS and CDR2 is YDEGEE in the germline V gene. V dropped 0 bases and J dropped 10 bases, with 8 bases sitting between them. Data came from immunoSEQ multiplex PCR; TCRdb stores just in-frame clones and leaves some out. The table lists 350,000 to 450,000 clones, 85% of them singletons. The source material was peripheral blood. This TCR was sampled from a woman aged 18-30 years with acute or convalescent COVID-19. J is TRBJ1-6 and V is TRBV5-8; D perhaps matches TRBD1 (5 bases). The CDR3 region has the DNA TGTGCCAGCAGCTTGGACAGGTTCTCACCCCTCCACTTT. As protein: CASSLDRFSPLHF. The variable domain in full, with the rest retrieved from reference TRBV5-8 and TRBJ1-6, is EAGVTQSPTHLIKTRGQQATLRCSPISGHTSVYWYQQALGLGLQFLLWYDEGEERNRGNFPPRFSGRQFPNYSSELNVNALELEDSALYLCASSLDRFSPLHFGNGTRLTVT.